This T cell receptor (beta chain) appears in the sequencing data of a study of tumor and adjacent non-tumor tissue in lung cancer. Broader study findings: TCR diversity was significantly greater in tumor than normal lung tissue. Normal lung showed higher cumulative top 100 clone frequency than tumor.

Turning to this clonotype: The antigen is undetermined.

This CDR3 is 15 amino acids long. Germline-derived CDR1 and CDR2 are SGHVS and FQNEAQ. TCRbeta libraries were built with three rounds of nested PCR, modified from ARM-PCR. MiXCR was run by TCRdb on the multiplex PCR reads, yielding one entry per CDR3 protein. The data contain over 85,000 distinct CDR3 sequences, over 75% of them singletons. No cell sorting was done before RNA was extracted from the tissue. Donors were chemotherapy-naive, newly diagnosed lung cancer surgical patients in China, August–November 2014. The source is a man aged 65-85 years with non-small cell lung cancer. Sequencing input: lung tumor tissue. The chain recombines TRBV7-8 with TRBJ2-1; TRBD1 is a possible D gene (6 bases). This CDR3 is CTNSSRTANYNEQFF. Here the CDR3 DNA reads TGTACCAACAGCTCTAGGACAGCGAACTACAATGAGCAGTTCTTC.